The T cell receptor beta chain under discussion was sequenced for a study of T cells in Graves' hyperthyroidism and ophthalmopathy. Only a few counts were recorded for this clonotype. Trimming removed 6 bases at V and 2 bases at J, with 11 bases between. Germline values: CDR1 DFQATT, CDR2 SNEGSKA (reference sequence). The CDR3 extends over 13 amino acids. TCR beta CDR3 regions were amplified from RNA transcripts. An initial round of RT-PCR targeting the TCR CDR3 relied on the HTBI primer set. TCRdb redid the calling of the multiplex PCR reads with MiXCR, one entry per CDR3 protein. The repertoire has some 420,000 distinct CDR3 sequences, roughly 13% of them found once; the top ten carry about 5%.

The sequenced material came from blood. V and J are TRBV20-1 and TRBJ1-5; D might be TRBD1 (5 bases). The sequence was collected from a woman between 18 and 29 years old with Graves' hyperthyroidism. CDR3 in amino acids: CSAAQDRNQPQHF. The CDR3 DNA reads TGCAGTGCCGCACAGGACCGCAATCAGCCCCAGCATTTT.